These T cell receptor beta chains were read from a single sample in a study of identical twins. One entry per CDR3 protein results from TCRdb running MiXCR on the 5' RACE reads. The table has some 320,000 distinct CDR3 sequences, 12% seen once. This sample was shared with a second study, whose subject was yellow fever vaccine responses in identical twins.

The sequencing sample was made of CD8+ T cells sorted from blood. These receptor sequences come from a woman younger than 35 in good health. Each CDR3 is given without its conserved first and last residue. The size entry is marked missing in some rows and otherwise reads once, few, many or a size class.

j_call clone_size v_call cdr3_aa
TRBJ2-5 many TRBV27 ASSLVRGPQETQY
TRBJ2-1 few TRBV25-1 ASSRTGVGNEQF
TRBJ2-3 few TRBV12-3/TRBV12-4 ASSPEGDTQY
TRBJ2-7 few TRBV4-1 ASSQSGGRMYEQY
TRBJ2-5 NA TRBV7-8 ASSYRGRWETQY
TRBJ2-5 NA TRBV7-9 ASSGQRETQY
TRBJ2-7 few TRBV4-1 ASSQRSGSYYEQY
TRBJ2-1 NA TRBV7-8 ASGDRRQYNEQF
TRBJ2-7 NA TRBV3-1 ASSQEMARSYEQY
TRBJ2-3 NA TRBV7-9 ASSLGQGAADTQY
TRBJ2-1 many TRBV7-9 ASSLVLPFDNEQF
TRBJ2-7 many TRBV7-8 ASSEVVYEQY
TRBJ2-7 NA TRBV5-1 ASSRLDLAGSPASYEQY
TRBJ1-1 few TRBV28 ASSFWRRGDTEAF
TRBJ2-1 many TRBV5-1 ASSLRLGQPYNEQF
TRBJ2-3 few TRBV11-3 ASSLGLAGMRDTQY
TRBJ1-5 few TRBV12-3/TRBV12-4 ASSPQQGVGQPQH
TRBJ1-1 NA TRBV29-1 SGIENTEAF
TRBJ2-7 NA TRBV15 ATSRDRTGLPYEQY
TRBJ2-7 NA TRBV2 ASSEDRGDEQY
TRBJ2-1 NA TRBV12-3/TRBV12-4 ASSDSGNYNEQF
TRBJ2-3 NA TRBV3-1 ASSVSRGVTDTQY
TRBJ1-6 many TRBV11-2 ASSLEGLSYNSPLH
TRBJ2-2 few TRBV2 ASSDWQGATGELF
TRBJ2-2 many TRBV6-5 ASSYGVVSNTGELF
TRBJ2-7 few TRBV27 ASSLRDRASGEQY
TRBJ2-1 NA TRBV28 ASNPGQGPWTSFNEQF
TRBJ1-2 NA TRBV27 ASSVGQGPNNYGYT
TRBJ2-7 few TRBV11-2 ASSTGTGGAYEQY
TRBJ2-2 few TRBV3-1 ASSPLEISAGATGELF
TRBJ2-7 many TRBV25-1 ASRGTGPLYEQY
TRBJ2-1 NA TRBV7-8 ASSLVAEQYNEQF
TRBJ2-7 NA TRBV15 ATALGAPSYEQY
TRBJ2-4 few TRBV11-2 ASSLDQGPKNIQY
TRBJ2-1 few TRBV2 ASRWKSGHLTTPNEQF
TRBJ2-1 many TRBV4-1 ASSQDRGRGDNEQF
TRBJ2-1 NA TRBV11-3 ASTFSGSGNEQF
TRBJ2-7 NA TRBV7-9 ASSGRTGPYEQY
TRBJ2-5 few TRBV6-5 ASSYTRAQETQY
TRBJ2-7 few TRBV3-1 ASSQFSSGFYEQY
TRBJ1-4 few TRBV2 ASSEFPPDREKLF
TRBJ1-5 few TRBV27 ASSLRSGLDQPQH
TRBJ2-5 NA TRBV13 ASSLEGRGETQY
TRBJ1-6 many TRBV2 ASSENSGTGGSPLH
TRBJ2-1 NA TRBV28 ASSPEGGIYNEQF
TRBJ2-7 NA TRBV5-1 ASSLAWTSLDEQY
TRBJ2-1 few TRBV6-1 ANGLAGGGPNEQF
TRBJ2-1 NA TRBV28 ASSWSLRANEQF
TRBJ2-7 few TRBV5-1 ASSLEGFPYEQY
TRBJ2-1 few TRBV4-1 ASSQEGAREQF
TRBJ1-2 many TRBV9 ASSARGPTYGYT
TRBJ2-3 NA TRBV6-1 ASSVILPGTDTQY
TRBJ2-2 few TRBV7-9 ASSRQGADTGELF
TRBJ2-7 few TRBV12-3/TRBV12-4 ASSLQFLRVEQY
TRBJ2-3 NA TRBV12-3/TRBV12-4 ASTLTSDTQY
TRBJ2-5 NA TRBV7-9 ATRAKGGGETQY
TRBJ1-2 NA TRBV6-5 ASSYLPGHYGYT
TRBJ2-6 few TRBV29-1 SVLSGANVLT
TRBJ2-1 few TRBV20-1 SARDSRTSGGANNEQF
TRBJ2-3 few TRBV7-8 ASSLANADTQY